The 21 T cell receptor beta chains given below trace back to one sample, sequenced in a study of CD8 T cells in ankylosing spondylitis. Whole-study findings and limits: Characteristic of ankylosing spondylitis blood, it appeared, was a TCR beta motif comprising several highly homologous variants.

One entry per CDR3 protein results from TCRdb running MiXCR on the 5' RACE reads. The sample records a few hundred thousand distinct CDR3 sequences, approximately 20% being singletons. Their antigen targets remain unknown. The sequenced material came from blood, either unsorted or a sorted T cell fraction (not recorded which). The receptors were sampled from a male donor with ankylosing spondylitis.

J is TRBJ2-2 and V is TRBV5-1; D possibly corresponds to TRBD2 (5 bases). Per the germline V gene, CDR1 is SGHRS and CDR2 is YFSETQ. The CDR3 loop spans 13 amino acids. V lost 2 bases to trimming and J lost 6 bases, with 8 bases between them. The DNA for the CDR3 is TGCGCCAGCAGCTTTGAGGAGGCCGGGGAGCTGTTTTTT. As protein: CASSFEEAGELFF.

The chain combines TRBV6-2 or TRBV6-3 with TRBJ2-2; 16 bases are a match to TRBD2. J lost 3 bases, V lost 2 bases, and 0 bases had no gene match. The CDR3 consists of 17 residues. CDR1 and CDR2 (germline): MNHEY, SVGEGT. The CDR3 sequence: CASSYGTSGRDTGELFF. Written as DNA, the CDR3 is TGTGCCAGCAGTTACGGGACTAGCGGGAGGGACACCGGGGAGCTGTTTTTT.

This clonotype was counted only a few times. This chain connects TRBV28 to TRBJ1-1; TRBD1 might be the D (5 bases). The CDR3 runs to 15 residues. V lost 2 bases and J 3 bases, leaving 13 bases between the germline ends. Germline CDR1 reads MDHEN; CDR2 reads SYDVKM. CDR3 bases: TGTGCCAGCAGTTTAATACGGGGCGGGGACACTGAAGCTTTCTTT. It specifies CASSLIRGGDTEAFF.

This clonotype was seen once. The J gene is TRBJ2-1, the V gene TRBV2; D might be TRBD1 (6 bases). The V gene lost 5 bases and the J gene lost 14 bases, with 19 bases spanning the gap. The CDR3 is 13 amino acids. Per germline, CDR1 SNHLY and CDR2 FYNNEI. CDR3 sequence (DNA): TGTGCCAGCAGTTCCGTAGGGGGATGGGGGAAGTTCTTC. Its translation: CASSSVGGWGKFF.

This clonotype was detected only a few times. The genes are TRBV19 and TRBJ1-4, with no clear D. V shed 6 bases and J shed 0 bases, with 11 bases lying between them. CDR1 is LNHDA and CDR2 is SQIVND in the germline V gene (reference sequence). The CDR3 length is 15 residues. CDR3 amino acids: CASSVGGTTNEKLFF. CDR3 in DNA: TGTGCCAGTAGCGTCGGCGGAACAACTAATGAAAAACTGTTTTTT.

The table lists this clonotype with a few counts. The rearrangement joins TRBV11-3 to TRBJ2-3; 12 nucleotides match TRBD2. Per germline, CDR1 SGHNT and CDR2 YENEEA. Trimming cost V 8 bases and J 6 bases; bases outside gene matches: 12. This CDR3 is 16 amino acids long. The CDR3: CASVETSGRLGDTQYF. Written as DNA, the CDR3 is TGTGCCAGCGTGGAAACTAGCGGGAGGCTGGGGGATACGCAGTATTTT.

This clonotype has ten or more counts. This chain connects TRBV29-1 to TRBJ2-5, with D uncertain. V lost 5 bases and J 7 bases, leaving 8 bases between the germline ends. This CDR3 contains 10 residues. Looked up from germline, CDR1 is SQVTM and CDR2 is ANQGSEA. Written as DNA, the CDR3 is TGCAGCGTTCAAATGGGGACCCAGTACTTC. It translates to CSVQMGTQYF.

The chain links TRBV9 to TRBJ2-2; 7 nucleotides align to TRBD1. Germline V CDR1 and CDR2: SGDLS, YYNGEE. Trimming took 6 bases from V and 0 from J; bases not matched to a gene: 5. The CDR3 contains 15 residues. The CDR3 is CASTIGGTNTGELFF. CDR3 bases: TGTGCCAGCACCATAGGGGGCACGAACACCGGGGAGCTGTTTTTT.

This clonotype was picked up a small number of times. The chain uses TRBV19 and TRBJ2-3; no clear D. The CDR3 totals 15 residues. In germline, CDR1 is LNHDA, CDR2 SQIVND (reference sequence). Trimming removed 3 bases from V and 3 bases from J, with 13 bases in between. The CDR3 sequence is CASSISHMATDTQYF. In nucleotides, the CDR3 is TGTGCCAGTAGTATCTCCCACATGGCGACAGATACGCAGTATTTT.

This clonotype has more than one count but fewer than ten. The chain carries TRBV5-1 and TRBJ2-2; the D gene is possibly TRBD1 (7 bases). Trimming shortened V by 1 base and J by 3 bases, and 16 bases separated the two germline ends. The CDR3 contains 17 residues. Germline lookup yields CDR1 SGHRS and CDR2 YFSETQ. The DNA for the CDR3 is TGCGCCAGCAGCTTGACCGGACAGGCGGGGTACACCGGGGAGCTGTTTTTT. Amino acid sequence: CASSLTGQAGYTGELFF.

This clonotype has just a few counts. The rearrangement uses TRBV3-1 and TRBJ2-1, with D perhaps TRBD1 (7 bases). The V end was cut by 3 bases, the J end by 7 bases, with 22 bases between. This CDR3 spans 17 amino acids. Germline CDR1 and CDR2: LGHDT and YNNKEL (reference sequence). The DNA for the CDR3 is TGTGCCAGCAGCCACTCCACCGGGACAGAGGAGGGGAATGAGCAGTTCTTC. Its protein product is CASSHSTGTEEGNEQFF.

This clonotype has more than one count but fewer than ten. CDR3 DNA sequence: TGTGCCAGCAGCTTAAGTTCCGGGCCTAAGTACTTC. This sequence encodes CASSLSSGPKYF. The rearrangement joins TRBV7-9 to TRBJ2-5; the D is unclear. There are 12 residues in the CDR3. CDR1 and CDR2 from the germline V gene are SEHNR and FQNEAQ (reference sequence). V was pared by 2 bases and J by 12 bases, with 13 bases between.

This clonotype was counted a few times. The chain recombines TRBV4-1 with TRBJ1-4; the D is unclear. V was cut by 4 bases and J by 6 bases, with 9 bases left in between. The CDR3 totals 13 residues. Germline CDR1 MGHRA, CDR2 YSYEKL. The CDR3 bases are TGCGCCAGCAGCCCCTTGTGGGATGAAAAACTGTTTTTT. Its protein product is CASSPLWDEKLFF.

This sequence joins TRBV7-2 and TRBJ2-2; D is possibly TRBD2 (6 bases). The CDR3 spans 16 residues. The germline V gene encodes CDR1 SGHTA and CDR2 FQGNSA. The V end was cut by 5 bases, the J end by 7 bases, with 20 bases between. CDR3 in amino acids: CASSVSIGRTYGELFF. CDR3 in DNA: TGTGCCAGCAGCGTATCCATTGGGAGGACCTACGGGGAGCTGTTTTTT.

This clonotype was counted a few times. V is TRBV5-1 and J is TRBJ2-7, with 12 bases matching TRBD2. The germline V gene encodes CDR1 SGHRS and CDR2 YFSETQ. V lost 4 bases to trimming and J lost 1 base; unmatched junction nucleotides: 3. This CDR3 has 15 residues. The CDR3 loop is CASSLTSGRSYEQYF. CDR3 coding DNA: TGCGCCAGCAGCCTGACTAGCGGGAGATCCTACGAGCAGTACTTC.

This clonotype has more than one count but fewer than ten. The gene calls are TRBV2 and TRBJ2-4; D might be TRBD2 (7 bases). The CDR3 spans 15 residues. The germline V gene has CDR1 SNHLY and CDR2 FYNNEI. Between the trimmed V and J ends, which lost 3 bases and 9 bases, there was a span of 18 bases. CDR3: CASSEQGGGTGIQYF. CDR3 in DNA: TGTGCCAGCAGTGAGCAGGGAGGGGGAACGGGCATTCAGTACTTC.

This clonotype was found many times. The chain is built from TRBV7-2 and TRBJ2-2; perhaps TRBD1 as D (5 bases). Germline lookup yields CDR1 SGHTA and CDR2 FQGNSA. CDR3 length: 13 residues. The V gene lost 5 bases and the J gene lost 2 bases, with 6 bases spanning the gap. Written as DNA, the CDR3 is TGTGCCAGCAGCCAGGGAAACACCGGGGAGCTGTTTTTT. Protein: CASSQGNTGELFF. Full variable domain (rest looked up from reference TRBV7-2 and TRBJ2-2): GAGVSQSPSNKVTEKGKDVELRCDPISGHTALYWYRQSLGQGLEFLIYFQGNSAPDKSGLPSDRFSAERTGGSVSTLTIQRTQQEDSAVYLCASSQGNTGELFFGEGSRLTVL.

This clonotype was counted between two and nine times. The CDR3 DNA is TGCAGGGGGACTGTCTACAATGAGCAGTTCTTC. Translated: CRGTVYNEQFF. V is TRBV29-1 and J is TRBJ2-1; weak D call: TRBD2 (6 bases). This CDR3 contains 11 residues. Germline CDR1 and CDR2: SQVTM and ANQGSEA.

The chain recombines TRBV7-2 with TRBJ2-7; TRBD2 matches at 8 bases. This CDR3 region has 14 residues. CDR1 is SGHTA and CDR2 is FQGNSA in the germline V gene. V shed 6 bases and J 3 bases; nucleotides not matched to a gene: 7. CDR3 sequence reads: CASRFSGTDYEQYF. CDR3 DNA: TGTGCCAGCAGATTTAGCGGGACCGACTACGAGCAGTACTTC.

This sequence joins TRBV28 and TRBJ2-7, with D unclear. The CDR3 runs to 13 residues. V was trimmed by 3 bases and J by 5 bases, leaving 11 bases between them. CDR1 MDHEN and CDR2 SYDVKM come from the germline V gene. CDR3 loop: CASSLVNPHEQYF. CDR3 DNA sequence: TGTGCCAGCAGTTTGGTTAATCCCCACGAGCAGTACTTC.

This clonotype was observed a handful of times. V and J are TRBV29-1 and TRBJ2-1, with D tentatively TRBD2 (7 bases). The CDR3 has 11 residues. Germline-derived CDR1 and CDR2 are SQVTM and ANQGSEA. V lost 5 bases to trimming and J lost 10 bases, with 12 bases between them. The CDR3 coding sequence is TGCAGCGTTCGAGGGGGGGGGGAGCAGTTCTTC. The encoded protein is CSVRGGGEQFF.